Each of the 6 T cell receptor beta chains below was sequenced from the same sample in a study of shared clonotypes between healthy human individuals. Repertoires were generated with immunoSEQ multiplex PCR, while TCRdb's copy carries only in-frame clones and drops some. The repertoire includes about 680,000 clones, 92% of them detected once, and approximately 24% sits in the top ten. CD45RO-negative, CCR7-positively selected cells formed the naive CD8 fraction, excluding terminally differentiated effector memory CD45RA+ cells. Material for sequencing was naive CD8+ T cells sorted from blood. The receptors here all came from a man aged 25-45 years in good health.

This chain joins TRBV10-2 and TRBJ2-3, with 10 positions matching TRBD2. The germline V gene has CDR1 WSHSY and CDR2 SAAADI. The CDR3 contains 18 residues. J gave up 3 bases and V 0 bases, and 9 bases lay outside the gene matches. The CDR3 bases are TGCGCCAGCAGTGAGTCGCGACTAGCGGGTGGTTTGACAGATACGCAGTATTTT. Translation: CASSESRLAGGLTDTQYF.

The chain employs TRBV27 and TRBJ2-5; the match to TRBD1 covers 8 bases. TRBJ2-7 explains the end of the DNA better; the J call may be wrong. Per germline, CDR1 MNHEY and CDR2 SMNVEV (reference sequence). CDR3 length: 14 amino acids. The CDR3, as DNA: TGTGCCAGCAAGATGCAGGGGGCCTTCTACGAGCAGTACTTC. Translating gives CASKMQGAFYEQYF.

This rearrangement joins TRBV11-2 to TRBJ2-1; 10 bases map to TRBD2. CDR1 is SGHAT, CDR2 FQNNGV, per germline. The CDR3 extends over 16 amino acids. The trim removed 6 bases at V and 4 bases at J, leaving 9 bases unmatched. The CDR3 coding sequence is TGTGCCAGCAGACCCGGGGTAGCGGGAGGTTACAATGAGCAGTTCTTC. Amino acids: CASRPGVAGGYNEQFF.

The chain uses TRBV6-1 and TRBJ2-1; maybe TRBD2 (6 bases). The CDR3 contains 15 residues. The ends were cut back, 3 bases at V and 6 bases at J, with 15 bases in the middle. Per germline, CDR1 MNHNS and CDR2 SASEGT. The CDR3 here is CASSDGRGFLNEQFF. CDR3 sequence (DNA): TGTGCCAGCAGTGACGGACGGGGGTTTCTCAATGAGCAGTTCTTC.

The chain links TRBV6-5 to TRBJ2-3; D perhaps matches TRBD1 (5 bases). CDR1 and CDR2 (germline): MNHEY, SVGAGI. The ends were cut back, 0 bases at V and 3 bases at J, with 7 bases in the middle. The CDR3 runs 14 residues. The CDR3 nucleotides are TGTGCCAGCAGTTACTCGGCAGGGACAGATACGCAGTATTTT. As protein: CASSYSAGTDTQYF.

The chain employs TRBV6-5 and TRBJ2-5; D not resolved. The CDR3 contains 12 residues. From germline, CDR1 is MNHEY and CDR2 SVGAGI. V was shortened by 3 bases and J by 7 bases, with 9 bases between the two germline ends. DNA of the CDR3: TGTGCCAGCAGTTATTACTTGGGGACCCAGTACTTC. Its protein is CASSYYLGTQYF.